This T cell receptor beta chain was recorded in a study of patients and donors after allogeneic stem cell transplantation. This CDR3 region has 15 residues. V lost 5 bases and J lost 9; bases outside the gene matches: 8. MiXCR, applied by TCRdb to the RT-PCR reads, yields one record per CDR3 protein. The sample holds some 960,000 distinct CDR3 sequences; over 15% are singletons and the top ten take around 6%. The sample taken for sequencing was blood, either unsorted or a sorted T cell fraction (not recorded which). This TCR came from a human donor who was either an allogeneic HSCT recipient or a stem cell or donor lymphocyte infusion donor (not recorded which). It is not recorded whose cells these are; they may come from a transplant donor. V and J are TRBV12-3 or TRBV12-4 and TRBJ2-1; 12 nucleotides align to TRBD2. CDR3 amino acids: CASSALAGGPVEQFF. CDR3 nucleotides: TGTGCCAGCAGTGCGCTAGCGGGGGGGCCAGTTGAGCAGTTCTTC.